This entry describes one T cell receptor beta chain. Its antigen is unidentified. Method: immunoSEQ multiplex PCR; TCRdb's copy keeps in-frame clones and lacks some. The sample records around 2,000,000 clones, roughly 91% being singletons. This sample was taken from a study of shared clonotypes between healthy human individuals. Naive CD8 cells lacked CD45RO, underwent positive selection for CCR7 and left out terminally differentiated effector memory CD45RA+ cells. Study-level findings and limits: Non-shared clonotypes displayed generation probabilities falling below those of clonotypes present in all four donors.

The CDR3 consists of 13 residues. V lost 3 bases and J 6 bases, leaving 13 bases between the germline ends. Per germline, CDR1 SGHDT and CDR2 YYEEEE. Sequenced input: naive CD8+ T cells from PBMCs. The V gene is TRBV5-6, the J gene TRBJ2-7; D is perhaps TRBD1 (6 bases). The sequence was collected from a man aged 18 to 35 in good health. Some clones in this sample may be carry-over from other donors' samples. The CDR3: CASSWYRVSEQYF. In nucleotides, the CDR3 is TGTGCCAGCAGCTGGTACAGGGTGTCCGAGCAGTACTTC.